This T cell receptor beta chain was obtained from a study of cytomegalovirus exposure and HLA in healthy donors. Researchers ran the PCR with 60 Vbeta and 13 Jbeta primers. Authors' processing steps: Per a later analysis, the number of unique TCR beta chains was some 75 million, of which roughly 9.9 million were shared. Libraries were prepared by immunoSEQ multiplex PCR; TCRdb keeps only in-frame clonotypes and omits some of them. From that table come the V and J calls and clone size; the DNA was used to work out D and trimming. The data show around 210,000 clones, about three quarters seen once. With V trimmed by 0 bases and J by 5 bases, 7 bases remained unmatched. CDR3 size: 16 residues. CDR1 is LNHNV, CDR2 YYDKDF, per germline (reference sequence).

V is TRBV15 and J is TRBJ1-1; TRBD1 matches 9 bases. This sequence was found in a boy between 10 and 17 years old in good health and CMV-seronegative. The sequenced material came from PBMCs. CDR3 amino acids: CATSREPTGGWTEAFF. The DNA for the CDR3 is TGTGCCACCAGCAGAGAACCGACAGGGGGGTGGACTGAAGCTTTCTTT.